This T cell receptor (beta chain) derives from a study of OX40 agonist ivuxolimab in advanced cancers. Looking at the study overall: Ivuxolimab was an agonistic, fully human IgG2 monoclonal antibody directed against OX40 (CD134), a costimulatory receptor. Intravenous ivuxolimab was administered to patients every 2 weeks at six dose levels: 0.01, 0.1, 0.3, 1.5, 3 and 10 mg/kg. Of the approximately 50 dose-escalation patients, hepatocellular carcinoma was present in about 20, melanoma in approximately 15, renal cell carcinoma in 9 and head and neck cancer in 9. In the dose-escalation cohort, 70% to 85% of patients were male, and the mean age was roughly 60 years, with a range of roughly 20 to 80. Prior anti-PD-1, anti-PD-L1 or anti-CTLA-4 therapy was permitted, and approximately 40% of dose-escalation patients had received checkpoint inhibitors. Three dose-escalation patients achieved partial responses, one with hepatocellular carcinoma and two with cutaneous melanoma. The point of sequencing TCRbeta in the periphery was to test whether ivuxolimab changed TCR sequence diversity and drove clonal T-cell expansion. The paper describes the monotherapy dose-escalation part (N of about 54 patients) of the phase I trial of ivuxolimab. On the study overall, not on this receptor specifically: Low levels of normalized T-cell clonal expansion were also seen in some patients who did not respond. At doses of 0.1 to 3.0 mg/kg, clonal expansion of both CD4+ and CD8+ T cells in blood was seen between baseline and week 6. The antigen specificity of the clonally expanded peripheral T cells was not determined. In the 0.1-3.0 mg/kg groups, partial responders were among the patients with the lowest normalized peripheral clonal expansion, particularly in CD8+ T cells. After ivuxolimab, CD8+ T cells had more expanded clones than CD4+ T cells on average.

In its sample, this clone was seen once. The antigen it recognizes is unknown. Qualities for individual bases were not recorded, and no much larger clone is one base off. The trial excluded patients who had a history of autoimmune disease or were on systemic immunosuppression. Peripheral blood for TCR sequencing was drawn from every dose cohort at baseline, at cycle 4 day 1 and at cycle 7 day 1. The samples were drawn from a first-in-human, open-label, multicenter phase I dose-escalation trial of ivuxolimab. Adults with locally advanced or metastatic melanoma, renal cell, hepatocellular, or head and neck squamous cell carcinoma were enrolled in the trial. CD4+ and CD8+ T cells were sorted separately from peripheral blood before TCR sequencing. For sequencing of the TCRbeta CDR3 region, genomic DNA was extracted from the sorted cells. The immunoSEQ Assay was used for sequencing of TCRbeta CDR3 regions. The table was pulled from immuneACCESS by TCRdb, which kept in-frame rearrangements only. Such tables lose some clones; where checked, under half of the loss comes from unresolved V genes, and the rest has no known cause. In all, the sample holds more than 60,000 clones, and around 87% of those were seen once. In total, the top ten clones hold roughly 13% of the sample.

Germline trimming: 8 bases from V, 6 bases from J; junction bases outside gene matches: 12. The CDR3 numbers 14 residues from cysteine through phenylalanine. Of all the DNA, just the CDR3 is kept, 42 bases in frame from base 1. Sequencing used CD4+ or CD8+ T cells sorted from blood, obtained in a trial of the OX40 agonist ivuxolimab. The TCR originated in an adult with an advanced solid tumor such as melanoma, head and neck, liver or kidney cancer. The rearrangement joined TRBV23-1 to TRBJ2-7, with 8 junctional bases fitting TRBD1. TRBV23-1 is identified as an open reading frame with a role that is uncertain. In nucleotide form, the sequence is TGCGCCAGCCAGAGGGGGCAGGGGGCGACCGAGCAGTACTTC. Translation gives CASQRGQGATEQYF.